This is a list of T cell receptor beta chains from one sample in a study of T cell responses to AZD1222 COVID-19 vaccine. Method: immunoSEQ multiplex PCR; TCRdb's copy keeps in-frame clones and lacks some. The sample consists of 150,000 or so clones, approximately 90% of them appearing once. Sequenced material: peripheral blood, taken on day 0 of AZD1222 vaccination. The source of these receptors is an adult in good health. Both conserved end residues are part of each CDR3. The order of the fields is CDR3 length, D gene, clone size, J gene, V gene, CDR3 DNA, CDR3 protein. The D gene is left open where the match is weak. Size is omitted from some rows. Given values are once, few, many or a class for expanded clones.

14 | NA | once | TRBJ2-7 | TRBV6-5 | TGTGCCAGCAGTTACGAGGGTACGACCTACGAGCAGTACTTC | CASSYEGTTYEQYF
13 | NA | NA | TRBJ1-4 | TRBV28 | TGTGCCAGCAGTTACGTGACTAATGAAAAACTGTTTTTT | CASSYVTNEKLFF
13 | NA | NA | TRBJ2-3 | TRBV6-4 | TGTGCCAGCAGTGCCCTCAGGGGAGATACGCAGTATTTT | CASSALRGDTQYF
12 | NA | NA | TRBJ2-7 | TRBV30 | TGTGCCTGGAGTACGAGGGTGGACGAGCAGTACTTC | CAWSTRVDEQYF
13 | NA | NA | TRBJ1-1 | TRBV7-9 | TGTGCCAGCGAAAACAGGGTGGGCACTGAAGCTTTCTTT | CASENRVGTEAFF
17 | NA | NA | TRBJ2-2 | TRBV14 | TGTGCCAGCAGCCTCGGACGACCGCAGTGGAACACCGGGGAGCTGTTTTTT | CASSLGRPQWNTGELFF
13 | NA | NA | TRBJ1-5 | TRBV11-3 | TGTGCCAGTCGGGGATTGGACAATCAGCCCCAGCATTTT | CASRGLDNQPQHF
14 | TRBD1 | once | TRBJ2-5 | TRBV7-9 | TGTGCCAGCGGGCTTCTCAGGGGGCCAGAGACCCAGTACTTC | CASGLLRGPETQYF
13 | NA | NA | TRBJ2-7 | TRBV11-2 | TGTGCCAGCAGTACACTGGGGGTGGGCGAGCAGTACTTC | CASSTLGVGEQYF
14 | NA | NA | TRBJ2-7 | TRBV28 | TGTGCCAGCAGCAGTTCCAGAGGGGCCTACGAGCAGTACTTC | CASSSSRGAYEQYF
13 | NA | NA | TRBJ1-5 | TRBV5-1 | TGCGCCAGCAGCTCAGCGGGGGGTCAGCCCCAGCATTTT | CASSSAGGQPQHF
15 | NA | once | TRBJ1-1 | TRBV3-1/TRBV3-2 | TGTGCCAGCAGCCAGGGGACGGGAAGGAACACTGAAGCTTTCTTT | CASSQGTGRNTEAFF
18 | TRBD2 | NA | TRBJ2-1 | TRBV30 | TGTGCCTGGAGTGCCCATCGGACTAGCGGGAGCACCTACAATGAGCAGTTCTTC | CAWSAHRTSGSTYNEQFF
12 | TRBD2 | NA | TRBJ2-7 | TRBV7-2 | TGTGCCAGCAGCAGCCGGGACTATAAGCAGTACTTC | CASSSRDYKQYF
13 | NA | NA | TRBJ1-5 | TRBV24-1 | TGTGCCACCAGTGAGACCTCGGGGGAGCCCCAGCATTTT | CATSETSGEPQHF
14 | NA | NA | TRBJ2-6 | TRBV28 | TGTGCCAGCATCGACAGTTCTGGGGCCAACGTCCTGACTTTC | CASIDSSGANVLTF
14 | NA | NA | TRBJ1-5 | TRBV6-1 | TGTGCCAGCAGTGAAGGGCATAGCAATCAGCCCCAGCATTTT | CASSEGHSNQPQHF
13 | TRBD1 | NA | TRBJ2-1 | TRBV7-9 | TGTGCCAGCCGGGACAGGGCCTACAATGAGCAGTTCTTC | CASRDRAYNEQFF
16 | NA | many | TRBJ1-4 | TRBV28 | TGTGCCAGCAGCACCCGGAGGGGTTCAACTAATGAAAAACTGTTTTTT | CASSTRRGSTNEKLFF
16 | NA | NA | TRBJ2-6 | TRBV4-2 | TGTGCCAGCAGCCAAGAGGGGGGCTCTGGGGCCAACGTCCTGACTTTC | CASSQEGGSGANVLTF
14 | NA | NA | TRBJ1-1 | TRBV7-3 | TGTGCCAGCAGCTTAACTGGGGTGGGCACTGAAGCTTTCTTT | CASSLTGVGTEAFF
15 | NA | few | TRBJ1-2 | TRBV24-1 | TGTGCCATCGGGGCAGGCAGATTCTCTAACTATGGCTACACCTTC | CAIGAGRFSNYGYTF
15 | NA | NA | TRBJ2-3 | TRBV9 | TGTGCCAGCAGCGCGGCCGGGGTGAGCACAGATACGCAGTATTTT | CASSAAGVSTDTQYF
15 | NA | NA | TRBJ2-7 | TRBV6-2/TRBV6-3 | TGTGCCAGCAGCCTTATCGGTCAGGGTATCAACGAGCAGTACTTC | CASSLIGQGINEQYF
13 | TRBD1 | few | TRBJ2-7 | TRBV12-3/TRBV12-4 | TGTGCCAGCTCGCTTCGACAGGGGAACGAGCAGTACTTC | CASSLRQGNEQYF
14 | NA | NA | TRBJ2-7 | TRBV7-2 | TGTGCCAGCAGCTTAGCGGGAGTTTCCTACGAGCAGTACTTC | CASSLAGVSYEQYF
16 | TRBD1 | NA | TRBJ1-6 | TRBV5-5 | TGTGCCAGCAGCTTGGGAGTGACAGGGGATAATTCACCCCTCCACTTT | CASSLGVTGDNSPLHF
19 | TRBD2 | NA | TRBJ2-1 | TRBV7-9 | TGTGCCAGCAGCCTCCCCCCGACTAGCGGGACCTTCTCCTACAATGAGCAGTTCTTC | CASSLPPTSGTFSYNEQFF
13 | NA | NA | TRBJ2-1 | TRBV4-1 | TGCGCCAGCAAACCAGCGGTCTACAATGAGCAGTTCTTC | CASKPAVYNEQFF
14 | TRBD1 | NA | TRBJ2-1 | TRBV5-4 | TGTGCCAGCAGCGCGGGACAGGGCCCCAATGAGCAGTTCTTC | CASSAGQGPNEQFF
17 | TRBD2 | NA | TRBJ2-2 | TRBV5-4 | TGTGCCAGCAGCTTGGGGATAGCGGGGTCGAACACCGGGGAGCTGTTTTTT | CASSLGIAGSNTGELFF
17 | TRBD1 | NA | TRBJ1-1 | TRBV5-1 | TGCGCCAGCAGCCCTGGGGCAGGGGGCGAAATTCACACTGAAGCTTTCTTT | CASSPGAGGEIHTEAFF
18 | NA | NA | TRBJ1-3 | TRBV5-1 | TGCGCCAGCAGCTTGGGTGGGGCAGGGAGCCGCTCTGGAAACACCATATATTTT | CASSLGGAGSRSGNTIYF
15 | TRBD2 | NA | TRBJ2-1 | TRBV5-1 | TGCGCCAGCAGCCCCCTGGCGGGAGGGCCCAATGAGCAGTTCTTC | CASSPLAGGPNEQFF
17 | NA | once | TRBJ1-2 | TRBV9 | TGTGCCAGCAGCGTAGCCCCGGGGCCTACTACCAACTATGGCTACACCTTC | CASSVAPGPTTNYGYTF
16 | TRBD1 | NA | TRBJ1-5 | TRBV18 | TGTGCCAGCTCACCGGGACAGGGCTTGAGCAATCAGCCCCAGCATTTT | CASSPGQGLSNQPQHF
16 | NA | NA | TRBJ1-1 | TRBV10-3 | TGTGCCATCAGTGAGTCGACGGGAAGGGGTTCCACTGAAGCTTTCTTT | CAISESTGRGSTEAFF
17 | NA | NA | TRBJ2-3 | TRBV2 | TGTGCCAGCAGTCACCCTGGCGGGGGCAACGGGGCAGATACGCAGTATTTT | CASSHPGGGNGADTQYF
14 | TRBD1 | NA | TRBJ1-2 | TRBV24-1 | TGTGCCACCAGTGACCGCGGGACAGCCTATGGCTACACCTTC | CATSDRGTAYGYTF
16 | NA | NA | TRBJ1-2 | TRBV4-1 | TGCGCCAGCAGCCAGGCCGGGACGGACCGAAACTATGGCTACACCTTC | CASSQAGTDRNYGYTF
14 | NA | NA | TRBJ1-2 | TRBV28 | TGTGCCAGCAGTTTAGAACAGGGTGCCTATGGCTACACCTTC | CASSLEQGAYGYTF
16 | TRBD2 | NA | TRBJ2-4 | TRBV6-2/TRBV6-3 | TGTGCCAGCAGTCGTCACCACGGGACTAGCTTAAACATTCAGTACTTC | CASSRHHGTSLNIQYF
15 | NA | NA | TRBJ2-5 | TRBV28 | TGTGCCAGCAGTTTGCCGGGAGTAGGTGGAGAGACCCAGTACTTC | CASSLPGVGGETQYF
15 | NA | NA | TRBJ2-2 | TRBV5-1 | TGCGCCAGCAGCTTTGACAGACCGAACACCGGGGAGCTGTTTTTT | CASSFDRPNTGELFF
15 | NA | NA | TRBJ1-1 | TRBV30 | TGTGCCTGGAGTCCCCGGATGAACTTGAACACTGAAGCTTTCTTT | CAWSPRMNLNTEAFF
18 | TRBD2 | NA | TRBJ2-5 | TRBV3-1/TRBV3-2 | TGTGCCAGCAGCCAATCCCCCGCGGTAGCGGGATTTATTGAGGCCCAGTACTTC | CASSQSPAVAGFIEAQYF
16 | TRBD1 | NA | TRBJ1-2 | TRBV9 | TGTGCCAGCAGCCCCTGGTATGACAGGGGTCCAAAAGGCTACACCTTC | CASSPWYDRGPKGYTF
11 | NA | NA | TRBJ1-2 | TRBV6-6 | TGTGCCAGCGTTAACGAGAGGAGCTACACCTTC | CASVNERSYTF
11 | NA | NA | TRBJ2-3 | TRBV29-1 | TGCAGCGTTGATTGGGGAGGTGCGCAGTATTTT | CSVDWGGAQYF
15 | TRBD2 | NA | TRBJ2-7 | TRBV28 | TGTGCCAGCACCCAGGGGCTAGCGGGGGCCTACGAGCAGTACTTC | CASTQGLAGAYEQYF
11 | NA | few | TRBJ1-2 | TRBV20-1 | TGCAGTGCCCATCGAGCAGGCGGGAGACTATTC | CSAHRAGGRLF
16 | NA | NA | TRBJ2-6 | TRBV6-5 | TGTGCCAGCAGTTACTCTGGAGGGTCTGGGGCCAACGTCCTGACTTTC | CASSYSGGSGANVLTF
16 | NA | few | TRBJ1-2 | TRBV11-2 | TGTGCCAGCAGCTTCCTACAGGGTTCGTCCCAAGTTGGCTACACCTTC | CASSFLQGSSQVGYTF
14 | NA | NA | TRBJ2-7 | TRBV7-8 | TGTGCCAGCAGCTTACTGGAGCCTACCTCCGAGCAGTACTTC | CASSLLEPTSEQYF
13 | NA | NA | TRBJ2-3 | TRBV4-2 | TGTGCCAGCAGCCCATCGGTGGGGGATACGCAGTATTTT | CASSPSVGDTQYF
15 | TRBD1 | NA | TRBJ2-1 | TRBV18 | TGTGCCAGCTCACGAAGGGGGCAGGCACCCAATGAGCAGTTCTTC | CASSRRGQAPNEQFF
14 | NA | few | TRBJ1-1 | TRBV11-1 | TGTGCCAGCAGCGACGACAGGCGGAACACTGAAGCTTTCTTT | CASSDDRRNTEAFF
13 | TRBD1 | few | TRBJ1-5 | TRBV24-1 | TGTTTCAGGGGGGGTGTAGGCAATCAGCCCCAGCATTTT | CFRGGVGNQPQHF
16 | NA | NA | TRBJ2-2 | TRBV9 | TGTGCCAGCAGCGTAGCGGGGACTTCGAACACCGGGGAGCTGTTTTTT | CASSVAGTSNTGELFF